This T cell receptor beta chain was documented in a study of T cell repertoires in cytomegalovirus infection. Study context: The authors relied on CMV epitopes, both recently identified HLA-C-restricted and well-studied HLA-B-restricted. Public signatures in TCR beta pointed to CMV infection and matching HLA type.

Trimming took 9 bases from V and 1 from J, leaving 9 bases between them. Looked up from germline, CDR1 is SEHNR and CDR2 is FQNEAQ (reference sequence). This CDR3 region has 12 residues. Study-wide results and caveats: Pooled public TCR beta family frequency picked out CMV carriers with the relevant HLA. The ex vivo response showed dominance by HLA-C-restricted CMV-specific TCR beta clonotypes.

With regard to this clonotype: Its antigen remains unknown.

TCRdb re-analysed the reads in MiXCR, keeping a single row per CDR3 protein. The table records around 77,000 distinct CDR3 sequences, 20% to 25% of them present only once. The J gene is TRBJ1-1, the V gene TRBV7-9, with unresolved D. Specimen: CD8+ T cells from cultured PBMCs, collected from culture after CMV antigen stimulation. The clonotype comes from a human donor in good health (CMV status not recorded). Some clones in this sample may be carry-over from other donors' samples. The CDR3, as DNA: TGTGCCAGGCGGGGTAAGAACACTGAAGCTTTCTTT. This encodes CARRGKNTEAFF.